Listed here are 3 T cell receptor beta chains from one sample, sequenced in a study of T cells expressing NK-cell markers. TCRdb reprocessed the 5' RACE reads, keeping one entry per CDR3 protein, no DNA. The repertoire table contains a few hundred thousand distinct CDR3 sequences. Source material: blood T cells: a sorted CD56 or NKG2C T cell subset, CD4+ or CD8+ T cells, or bulk PBMC T cells (not recorded which). The receptor set was obtained from a man aged 18-69 years in good health.

The rearrangement joins TRBV11-3 to TRBJ2-3. The CDR3 contains 14 residues. Germline lookup yields CDR1 SGHNT and CDR2 YENEEA. The CDR3: CASQLTASTDTQYF.

The rearrangement joins TRBV7-2 to TRBJ2-3; checking the TCRdb D call of TRBD1 is not possible without DNA. The CDR3 length is 15 residues. The V gene's germline CDR1 is SGHTA and CDR2 FQGNSA. The CDR3 spells CASSQRGGALDTQYF.

The J gene is TRBJ2-3, the V gene TRBV21-1; TCRdb's D gene call, TRBD2, goes unchecked for lack of DNA. TRBV21-1 is described as a pseudogene. The CDR3 runs 19 residues. The CDR3 reads CASSFTTPRGRLSTDTQYF.